The 32 T cell receptor beta chains in this list originate from one sample, sequenced in a study of T cell changes during pregnancy in multiple sclerosis. Only in-frame clones appear in the TCRdb table, and some are missing; sequencing was by immunoSEQ multiplex PCR. In the table there are roughly 48,000 clones, almost 95% of which are singletons. The sample in question was CD4+ T cells from peripheral blood mononuclear cells, obtained in the third trimester of pregnancy. The receptors shown here come from a female donor with multiple sclerosis, enrolled in a pregnancy study.

The V gene is TRBV7-6, the J gene TRBJ2-1; possible D gene TRBD1, 5 bases. With 1 base removed from V and 0 bases from J, the gap between germline ends came to 16 bases. Germline V gene sequence: CDR1 SGHVS, CDR2 FNYEAQ. There are 18 residues in the CDR3. The CDR3 loop is CASSLELRATRSYNEQFF. In DNA form, the CDR3 reads TGTGCCAGCAGCTTAGAACTCAGGGCGACCCGCTCCTACAATGAGCAGTTCTTC.

The rearrangement uses TRBV5-1 and TRBJ1-1, with a weak D call TRBD1 (6 bases). The CDR3 has 17 residues. Germline values: CDR1 SGHRS, CDR2 YFSETQ. V gave up 0 bases and J gave up 4 bases, with 19 bases separating them. The CDR3 sequence is CASSLAGLGGGRTEAFF. The CDR3 DNA is TGCGCCAGCAGCTTGGCCGGGTTGGGCGGGGGGCGCACTGAAGCTTTCTTT.

In this sample, this clone turned up a few times. V usage is TRBV7-9 and J usage is TRBJ1-2; TRBD1 matches at 9 bases. V lost 5 bases, J lost 5 bases, and 6 bases stayed unmatched. Germline CDR1 and CDR2: SEHNR and FQNEAQ (reference sequence). The CDR3 length is 14 residues. The CDR3 DNA reads TGTGCCAGCAGCCCTAGGACAGGGGCGTATGGCTACACCTTC. This gives the protein CASSPRTGAYGYTF. The full variable domain, its missing parts supplied by reference TRBV7-9 and TRBJ1-2, is DTGVSQNPRHKITKRGQNVTFRCDPISEHNRLYWYRQTLGQGPEFLTYFQNEAQLEKSRLLSDRFSAERPKGSFSTLEIQRTEQGDSAMYLCASSPRTGAYGYTFGSGTRLTVV.

The chain recombines TRBV28 with TRBJ2-7; TRBD1 might be the D (7 bases). Per germline, CDR1 MDHEN and CDR2 SYDVKM. The CDR3 extends over 13 amino acids. Trimming removed 7 bases at V and 6 bases at J, with 16 bases between. The CDR3: CASTSGGSREQYF. CDR3 DNA sequence: TGTGCCAGCACTTCAGGGGGGTCTCGCGAGCAGTACTTC.

This clone has just one count. V and J are TRBV5-1 and TRBJ2-6, with TRBD1 as a possible D gene (5 bases). The CDR3 contains 15 residues. Trimming took off 3 bases at V and 0 bases at J, with 7 bases between the two ends. Germline CDR1 is SGHRS and CDR2 is YFSETQ. This CDR3 reads CASSSTVSGANVLTF. CDR3 DNA: TGCGCCAGCAGCTCGACAGTCTCTGGGGCCAACGTCCTGACTTTC.

The gene calls are TRBV30 and TRBJ1-2; unclear D gene. CDR1 GTSNPN and CDR2 SVGIG come from the germline V gene (reference sequence). Trimming removed 0 bases from V and 8 bases from J, with 13 bases in between. CDR3 length: 13 amino acids. This CDR3 is CAWSVSEGGGYTF. CDR3 coding DNA: TGTGCCTGGAGTGTATCGGAGGGCGGAGGCTACACCTTC. Looking up the rest from reference TRBV30 and TRBJ1-2 gives the full variable domain: SQTIHQWPATLVQPVGSPLSLECTVEGTSNPNLYWYRQAAGRGLQLLFYSVGIGQISSEVPQNLSASRPQDRQFILSSKKLLLSDSGFYLCAWSVSEGGGYTFGSGTRLTVV.

The chain combines TRBV9 with TRBJ2-1; D perhaps matches TRBD2 (6 bases). This CDR3 region has 15 residues. The V end was cut by 3 bases, the J end by 2 bases, with 12 bases between. Looked up from germline, CDR1 is SGDLS and CDR2 is YYNGEE. CDR3 in amino acids: CASSDRDSPYNEQFF. The CDR3 DNA reads as TGTGCCAGCAGCGACCGGGACTCGCCCTACAATGAGCAGTTCTTC.

The chain combines TRBV7-2 with TRBJ1-5, with 7 bases aligning to TRBD1. CDR3 length equals 15 residues. V lost 3 bases, J lost 2 bases, and 4 bases stayed unmatched. Germline CDR1 and CDR2: SGHTA and FQGNSA. The CDR3 DNA reads TGTGCCAGCAGCTTTTCCGGGACAGGCAATCAGCCCCAGCATTTT. The encoded protein is CASSFSGTGNQPQHF.

The CDR3 is CASTRGSNQPQHF. CDR3 coding DNA: TGTGCCAGCACTCGAGGTAGCAATCAGCCCCAGCATTTT. The rearrangement links TRBV6-5 to TRBJ1-5; D gene unclear. CDR1 and CDR2 (germline): MNHEY, SVGAGI. The ends were cut back, 7 bases at V and 0 bases at J, with 7 bases in the middle. The CDR3 consists of 13 residues.

The chain combines TRBV30 with TRBJ1-5; a weak D match, TRBD1 (5 bases). V lost 2 bases, J lost 3 bases, and 8 bases lay in between. The germline V gene encodes CDR1 GTSNPN and CDR2 SVGIG (reference sequence). There are 13 residues in the CDR3. In DNA form, the CDR3 reads TGTGCCTGGAGTTCAGGGTACAATCAGCCCCAGCATTTT. It translates to CAWSSGYNQPQHF.

V and J are TRBV2 and TRBJ2-2; D is possibly TRBD1 (5 bases). CDR3 length: 14 residues. Trimming cost V 7 bases and J 7 bases, with 16 bases left between them. The germline V gene encodes CDR1 SNHLY and CDR2 FYNNEI. The CDR3 coding sequence is TGTGCCAGCATGTTTGGGGCTTCGGTCGGGGAGCTGTTTTTT. Amino acid sequence: CASMFGASVGELFF. Variable domain in full (rest from reference TRBV2 and TRBJ2-2): EPEVTQTPSHQVTQMGQEVILRCVPISNHLYFYWYRQILGQKVEFLVSFYNNEISEKSEIFDDQFSVERPDGSNFTLKIRSTKLEDSAMYFCASMFGASVGELFFGEGSRLTVL.

The J gene is TRBJ2-2, the V gene TRBV6-6; 11 bases are shared with TRBD2. After removal of 7 bases from V and 7 bases from J, the junction contained 5 bases not matched to a gene. This CDR3 is 14 amino acids long. Germline lookup yields CDR1 MNHNY and CDR2 SVGAGI (reference sequence). The CDR3 bases are TGTGCCAGCATTAGCGGGGGGGCGTACGGGGAGCTGTTTTTT. Residues: CASISGGAYGELFF.

This clone has only one observation. The V gene is TRBV5-6, the J gene TRBJ2-7; D is perhaps TRBD1 (6 bases). V was trimmed by 3 bases and J by 2 bases, leaving 15 bases between them. The CDR3 has 15 residues. Per the germline V gene, CDR1 is SGHDT and CDR2 is YYEEEE. The CDR3 protein is CASSYGQPPAYEQYF. In nucleotides, the CDR3 is TGTGCCAGCAGCTATGGACAGCCGCCTGCCTACGAGCAGTACTTC.

The gene calls are TRBV6-5 and TRBJ1-2; TRBD1 aligns across 11 bases. Germline V gives CDR1 MNHEY, CDR2 SVGAGI. Losses at the gene ends were 3 bases for V and 5 bases for J; bases not matched to a gene: 5. This CDR3 is 15 amino acids long. The CDR3 reads CASSYPGQGAYGYTF. The CDR3 DNA follows: TGTGCCAGCAGTTATCCCGGACAGGGGGCTTATGGCTACACCTTC.

The chain has TRBV6-5 and TRBJ1-2; 7 nucleotides match TRBD1. V lost 4 bases, J lost 8 bases, and 10 bases stayed unmatched. CDR1 and CDR2 from the germline V gene are MNHEY and SVGAGI. The CDR3 has 14 residues. The CDR3 spells CASSFSRGLGGYTF. DNA of the CDR3: TGTGCCAGCAGTTTCTCTAGGGGGCTCGGGGGCTACACCTTC.

V gene TRBV5-1 combines with J gene TRBJ2-5; 10 bases agree with TRBD2. Per the germline V gene, CDR1 is SGHRS and CDR2 is YFSETQ. Germline trimming cut 4 bases from V and 5 bases from J; bases unmatched to any gene: 2. The CDR3 is 13 residues long. This CDR3 reads CASSTSGVETQYF. The CDR3 DNA sequence: TGCGCCAGCAGCACTAGCGGGGTGGAGACCCAGTACTTC.

Of note for this clone: Different DNA sequences within this sample yield the same CDR3. The chain joins TRBV10-3 to TRBJ2-5, with TRBD2 matching 7 bases. Germline CDR1 and CDR2: ENHRY and SYGVKD. V was pared by 3 bases and J by 5 bases, with 3 bases of the junction left unmatched. The CDR3 loop spans 13 amino acids. The CDR3 reads CAISESGGETQYF. The CDR3 coding sequence is TGTGCCATCAGTGAATCCGGGGGGGAGACCCAGTACTTC.

The chain has TRBV6-5 and TRBJ2-5, with D possibly matching TRBD2 (5 bases). This CDR3 is 14 amino acids long. Trimming removed 2 bases at V and 4 bases at J, with 11 bases between. The germline CDR1 and CDR2 sequences are MNHEY and SVGAGI. CDR3 sequence (DNA): TGTGCCAGCAGTTACCGAGAGGGTGTAGAGACCCAGTACTTC. It encodes CASSYREGVETQYF.

The V call is TRBV30, the J call TRBJ1-2, with D unresolved. CDR1 GTSNPN and CDR2 SVGIG come from the germline V gene (reference sequence). CDR3 length: 11 amino acids. The germline V and J ends were trimmed by 2 bases and 4 bases, with 5 bases remaining between them. This chain's CDR3 is CAWSPLYGYTF. As DNA, the CDR3 is TGTGCCTGGAGTCCCCTCTATGGCTACACCTTC.

This rearrangement joins TRBV30 to TRBJ1-2; D gene uncertain. The length of the CDR3 is 15 residues. Germline lookup yields CDR1 GTSNPN and CDR2 SVGIG (reference sequence). Trimming shortened V by 3 bases and J by 0 bases, and 14 bases separated the two germline ends. The CDR3 DNA reads TGTGCCTGGAGGGGGAGCGTATCCACTAACTATGGCTACACCTTC. This encodes CAWRGSVSTNYGYTF.

The genes are TRBV5-1 and TRBJ2-2; 12 nucleotides agree with TRBD2. The trim removed 2 bases at V and 0 bases at J, leaving 8 bases unmatched. CDR3 length: 19 amino acids. From germline, CDR1 is SGHRS and CDR2 YFSETQ. CDR3 DNA: TGCGCCAGCAGCTTTATGGGACTAGCGGGTTTTACGAACACCGGGGAGCTGTTTTTT. This codes for CASSFMGLAGFTNTGELFF.

This chain connects TRBV6-6 to TRBJ1-4; TRBD1 matches at 7 bases. V shed 5 bases, J shed 10 bases, and the junction held 7 bases outside the gene matches. CDR3 length: 13 amino acids. Germline V CDR1 and CDR2: MNHNY, SVGAGI (reference sequence). CDR3 in DNA: TGTGCCAGCAGTGGAGACAGGGTTGGAAAACTGTTTTTT. It encodes CASSGDRVGKLFF.

The count of this clone is one. The chain is built from TRBV18 and TRBJ1-1, with 8 bases aligning to TRBD1. This CDR3 has 13 amino acids. Germline lookup yields CDR1 KGHSH and CDR2 LQKENI. V was pared by 6 bases and J by 4 bases, with 4 bases of the junction left unmatched. The chain's CDR3 is CASSSTGVTEAFF. CDR3 sequence (DNA): TGTGCCAGCTCGTCGACAGGGGTCACTGAAGCTTTCTTT.

The chain has TRBV11-2 and TRBJ2-1, with D maybe TRBD2 (7 bases). V was cut by 5 bases and J by 0 bases, with 17 bases left in between. The CDR3 covers 17 residues. The germline V gene has CDR1 SGHAT and CDR2 FQNNGV. CDR3 bases: TGTGCCAGCAGCCCTGGGGGGGCCGGGTCCTCCTACAATGAGCAGTTCTTC. Residues: CASSPGGAGSSYNEQFF.

The chain has TRBV20-1 and TRBJ2-5, with a weak D call TRBD2 (6 bases). This CDR3 spans 11 amino acids. The V end was cut by 4 bases, the J end by 5 bases, with 8 bases between. Germline V gene sequence: CDR1 DFQATT, CDR2 SNEGSKA (reference sequence). CDR3 sequence: CSAIGGETQYF. The CDR3 DNA reads as TGCAGTGCTATTGGGGGGGAGACCCAGTACTTC.

To note about this clone: An end of the junction does not agree with germline; a read error may underlie this. The chain is built from TRBV19 and TRBJ2-1, with 11 bases fitting TRBD2. Germline V gives CDR1 LNHDA, CDR2 SQIVND (reference sequence). The CDR3 loop spans 14 amino acids. CDR3: CASSSGGAHNEQFF. For the CDR3, the DNA is TGTGCCAGCAGTAGCGGGGGGGCGCACAATGAGCAGTTCTTC. Full variable domain (remainder filled in from reference TRBV19 and TRBJ2-1): DGGITQSPKYLFRKEGQNVTLSCEQNLNHDAMYWYRQDPGQGLRLIYYSQIVNDFQKGDIAEGYSVSREKKESFPLTVTSAQKNPTAFYLCASSSGGAHNEQFFGPGTRLTVL.

V and J are TRBV5-1 and TRBJ2-7, with D tentatively TRBD2 (6 bases). The germline CDR1 and CDR2 sequences are SGHRS and YFSETQ. This CDR3 has 16 amino acids. Trimming removed 4 bases from V and 2 bases from J, with 19 bases in between. The CDR3 loop is CASSLPRAGRPYEQYF. CDR3 DNA: TGCGCCAGCAGCCTCCCCCGGGCGGGACGACCCTACGAGCAGTACTTC.

The chain employs TRBV7-9 and TRBJ2-3, with 8 bases identical to TRBD2. The CDR3 loop spans 16 amino acids. In germline, CDR1 is SEHNR, CDR2 FQNEAQ (reference sequence). V lost 6 bases and J lost 3; bases outside the gene matches: 11. CDR3 DNA sequence: TGTGCCAGCAGTCAAGGACGCGGGGGGCGTACAGATACGCAGTATTTT. Protein: CASSQGRGGRTDTQYF.

The chain has TRBV11-1 and TRBJ1-1; 9 bases are shared with TRBD1. The trim removed 6 bases at V and 3 bases at J, leaving 5 bases unmatched. The germline CDR1 and CDR2 sequences are SGHAT and FQDESV (reference sequence). CDR3 length equals 14 residues. CDR3 sequence reads: CASRRQGEDTEAFF. CDR3 sequence (DNA): TGTGCCAGCAGGCGACAGGGGGAGGACACTGAAGCTTTCTTT.

The chain has TRBV30 and TRBJ1-1; D might be TRBD1 (5 bases). The CDR3 loop spans 14 amino acids. Trimming cost V 2 bases and J 4 bases, with 14 bases left between them. Germline V gene data show CDR1 as GTSNPN and CDR2 as SVGIG (reference sequence). CDR3 region: CAWSMPRGTTEAFF. Written as DNA, the CDR3 is TGTGCCTGGAGTATGCCCCGGGGGACCACTGAAGCTTTCTTT.

V usage is TRBV10-3 and J usage is TRBJ1-3; 9 bases map to TRBD1. CDR1 and CDR2 (germline): ENHRY, SYGVKD. CDR3 length: 16 amino acids. Trimming removed 3 bases from V and 4 bases from J; junction bases left unmatched: 7. This CDR3 is CAISEEGQGSGNTIYF. DNA of the CDR3: TGTGCCATCAGTGAAGAGGGACAGGGTTCCGGAAACACCATATATTTT.

The chain is built from TRBV5-1 and TRBJ2-5; perhaps TRBD1 as D (5 bases). The length of the CDR3 is 14 residues. V lost 2 bases, J lost 4 bases, and 12 bases lay in between. CDR1 is SGHRS, CDR2 YFSETQ, per germline. This CDR3 reads CASSLGVIGETQYF. As DNA, the CDR3 is TGCGCCAGCAGCTTAGGGGTTATAGGAGAGACCCAGTACTTC.